The present T cell receptor (beta chain) was sequenced within a study of naive and memory T cell subsets. After the first PCR, alpha and beta chain libraries were processed separately. Both TRBC1 and TRBC2 were covered by a beta constant-region primer of two equimolar oligonucleotides. Nested alpha and beta constant-region primers with the SP2 primer drove four PCR rounds on ligated cDNA. TCRdb processed the UMI-ligation and nested PCR reads anew with MiXCR; each CDR3 protein has one entry. The repertoire holds over 110,000 distinct CDR3 sequences, with around 21% as singletons. The CDR3 is 12 residues long. Trimming removed 2 bases from V and 8 bases from J, with 7 bases in between. Germline lookup yields CDR1 SNHLY and CDR2 FYNNEI. A remark on this clonotype: Its antigen is as yet unknown.

Notes on the study in general: Over 95% of naive TCR sequences appeared only once after error correction, unlike memory subsets. Especially in CD8 cells, naive repertoires contained a few larger clonotypes, possibly CD45RA-re-expressing memory cells. A clonotype means one alpha or beta sequence, not an alpha/beta pair.

This chain links TRBV2 with TRBJ2-1; D is tentatively TRBD1 or TRBD2 (5 bases each). Sample: naive CD8+ T cells from blood. This TCR was sampled from a human donor in good health. DNA of the CDR3: TGTGCCAGCAGTGAACGGGGCTATGAGCAGTTCTTC. This translates into CASSERGYEQFF. The whole variable domain, remainder taken from reference TRBV2 and TRBJ2-1, is EPEVTQTPSHQVTQMGQEVILRCVPISNHLYFYWYRQILGQKVEFLVSFYNNEISEKSEIFDDQFSVERPDGSNFTLKIRSTKLEDSAMYFCASSERGYEQFFGPGTRLTVL.